The clone carrying this TCR beta chain was observed a handful of times. These data belong to a study of blood T cell repertoires in COVID-19. Cohort allocation depended upon clinical history that participants reported. V trimming: 1 base; J trimming: 1 base; junction bases outside the gene matches: 3. This CDR3 contains 15 residues. CDR1 is MNHNS and CDR2 is SASEGT in the germline V gene. Data came from immunoSEQ multiplex PCR; TCRdb stores just in-frame clones and leaves some out. The table lists fewer than 250,000 clones, around 90% of them singletons. This clonotype originated in a woman aged 30 to 39 with acute COVID-19. The chain uses TRBV6-1 and TRBJ2-7; the match to TRBD2 covers 8 bases. Sequencing used PBMCs or T cells enriched from blood (not recorded which). CDR3 region: CASSEEVAGSYEQYF. DNA for the CDR3: TGTGCCAGCAGTGAAGAGGTAGCGGGGTCCTACGAGCAGTACTTC.